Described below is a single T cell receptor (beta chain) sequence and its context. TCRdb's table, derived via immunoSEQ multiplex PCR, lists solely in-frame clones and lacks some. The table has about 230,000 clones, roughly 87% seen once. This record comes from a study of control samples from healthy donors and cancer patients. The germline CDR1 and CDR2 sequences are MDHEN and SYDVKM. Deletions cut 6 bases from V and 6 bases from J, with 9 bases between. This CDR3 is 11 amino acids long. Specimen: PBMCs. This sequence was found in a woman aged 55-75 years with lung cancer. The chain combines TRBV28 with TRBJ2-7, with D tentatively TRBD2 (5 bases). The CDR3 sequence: CASSLRGEQYF. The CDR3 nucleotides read TGTGCCAGCAGCCTCCGGGGCGAGCAGTACTTC. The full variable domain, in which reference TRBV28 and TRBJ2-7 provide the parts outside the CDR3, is DVKVTQSSRYLVKRTGEKVFLECVQDMDHENMFWYRQDPGLGLRLIYFSYDVKMKEKGDIPEGYSVSREKKERFSLILESASTNQTSMYLCASSLRGEQYFGPGTRLTVT.